Included here is one T cell receptor (beta chain) sequence, with context. Its recognized antigen is unknown. One base away there is no much larger clone; base qualities are not given. TCRbeta CDR3 regions were amplified from genomic DNA using the immunoSEQ Assay, a bias-controlled multiplex PCR. Regarding the original processing steps: Nucleated cell counts per sample were estimated from amplification of reference gene primers within the assay. To quantify the absolute abundance of each unique TCRbeta CDR3 rearrangement, sequence reads were collapsed and filtered. For each sample, productive Simpson clonality was calculated as the square root of Simpson's diversity index across productive rearrangements. This is the immuneACCESS table as TCRdb keeps it, with only in-frame sequences that have V and J called. A part of the clones is gone; compared with another copy, unresolved V genes explain less than half, and the rest is unexplained. The V and J calls and clone size were taken over from that table, and D and trimming were inferred from the DNA. This sample comprises some 430,000 clones, 90% of them detected only once. Approximately 0.65% of the sample goes to the ten largest clones.

The sample comes from a study of blood T cell repertoires in COVID-19 (TCRdb year 2020). With regard to the full study: Samples from collaborators originated in the United States, Italy and Spain and spanned both the acute and convalescent phases of COVID-19. Deeply sampled blood TCRbeta repertoires from subjects exposed to, actively infected with, or recovered from COVID-19 were included in the dataset. Samples were obtained from the ongoing ImmuneRACE study (first 160 participants) and from about 1,300 subjects provided by 6 global collaborators. The prospective study material was composed of cDNA or gDNA derived from T cells, B-cell-depleted T cells, or PBMCs. Sample metadata almost always included a de-identified subject ID, COVID-19 status, age in years and sex. A freely available public database, intended as a resource for researchers studying the immune response to SARS-CoV-2, is where the repertoires were released. Where HLA class I and class II types were available, the types were taken from metadata supplied by the sample provider, not from assay-based typing.

Enrolling through a virtual design, the prospective study's participants ranged in age from roughly 18 to 95 years and lived across 24 United States geographic areas. In the prospective study, cohorts were assigned on the basis of participant-reported clinical history obtained from a screening survey and a study questionnaire. Recovered participants in ImmuneRACE Cohort 3 were defined as having two consecutive negative NP/OP PCR tests, clearance from a healthcare professional, or resolution of symptoms. In the prospective study, mobile phlebotomists collected whole blood, serum and a nasopharyngeal or oropharyngeal swab from each participant. Additional blood draws and questionnaires over a roughly two-month period could optionally be provided by prospective study participants. Before DNA extraction, prospective study blood samples were shipped either frozen or at room temperature. The junction carries 11 bases between V and J, which are trimmed by 7 bases and 1 base respectively. The germline V gene gives CDR1 as MNHEY and CDR2 as SVGAGI. The CDR3 covers 14 residues, taking in both the cysteine and the phenylalanine. Solely the CDR3 DNA is kept, with 42 bases framed from the first base.

The paper as a whole reports these results and caveats: The amount of clinical and demographic metadata varied by source and participant and was provided uncurated.

This sequence originates from a man between 18 and 29 years old who had recovered from COVID-19. The specimen was PBMCs or T cells enriched from blood (not recorded which). This chain is built from TRBV6-5 and TRBJ1-5; there is no confident call for the D gene. CDR3 region: CASIPMESNQPQHF. The DNA sequence reads TGTGCCAGCATTCCAATGGAGAGCAATCAGCCCCAGCATTTT.